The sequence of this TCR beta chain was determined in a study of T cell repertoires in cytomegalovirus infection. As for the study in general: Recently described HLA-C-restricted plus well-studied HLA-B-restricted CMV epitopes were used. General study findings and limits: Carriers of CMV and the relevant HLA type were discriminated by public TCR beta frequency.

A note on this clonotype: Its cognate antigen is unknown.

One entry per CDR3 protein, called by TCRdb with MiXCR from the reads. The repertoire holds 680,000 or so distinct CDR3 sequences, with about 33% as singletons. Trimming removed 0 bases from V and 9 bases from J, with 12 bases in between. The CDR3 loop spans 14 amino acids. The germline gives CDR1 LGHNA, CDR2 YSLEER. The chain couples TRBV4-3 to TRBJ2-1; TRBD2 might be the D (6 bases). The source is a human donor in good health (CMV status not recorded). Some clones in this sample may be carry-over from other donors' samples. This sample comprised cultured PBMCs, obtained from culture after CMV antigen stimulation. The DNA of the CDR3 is TGCGCCAGCAGCCAAGAGACGGGAGTTCTTGAGCAGTTCTTC. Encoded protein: CASSQETGVLEQFF.